This T cell receptor (beta chain) was identified during a study of T cell clusters in autoimmune cytopenias (dated by TCRdb to between 2018 and 2020). For the study in its entirety: A mean age of approximately 50 years and a median age of approximately 59 years were recorded for the healthy donor controls, of whom about 55% of the roughly 45 were female. A median TRB sequencing depth of around 53,000 reads per sample was reached, and a median of about 2,000 distinct TRB clonotypes per sample was obtained. Alongside healthy, CLL and autoimmune hepatitis controls, autoimmune cytopenia patients had their peripheral blood TRB and IGH repertoires sequenced at active disease and again during treatment follow-up. Controls were 25 age-matched healthy donors for primary cytopenia and more than 13 age-matched CLL patients for secondary cytopenia. The goal of the study was to find out whether patients with autoimmune cytopenia have a disease-specific immune repertoire signature that could be used as a blood-based biomarker. Autoimmune hepatitis repertoires were compared with those of around 20 age- and sex-matched healthy donors.

CDR3 length: 16 amino acids, cysteine to phenylalanine. No DNA has been recorded. CDR1 SGHRS and CDR2 YFSETQ were looked up in the germline V gene. Note on this clonotype: This receptor's antigen is unknown.

Findings and caveats that apply to the study as a whole: In the comparison of secondary cytopenia with CLL, no cluster-lack signature showed up, apparently because the dominant lymphoma-associated repertoire masked the signature. Shifts in the TRB repertoire, including less even repertoires in secondary cytopenia and CLL, were mostly a reflection of lymphoma bias and not of autoimmunity. The T cell clusters were defined only in silico, and the functional role of the clusters still needed to be validated experimentally. Healthy donors showed 2.5 to 3-fold more exclusive TRB clusters than active autoimmune hepatitis patients, consistent with an autoimmunity-wide signature. GLIPH results suggested that primary autoimmune cytopenia patients were missing physiological T cell clusters, with under 55 clusters found only in healthy donors compared with 17 found only in patients.

To amplify TRB rearrangements, a touch-down multiplex PCR protocol was run with the TRB-A and TRB-B primer pools combined in a single tube. Illumina adapters and sample indices were added to the amplicons through two consecutive PCR reactions using Phusion HS II polymerase. The amplicons were gel-purified using the NucleoSpin Gel and PCR Clean-up kit, after which quantification was performed by Qubit and quality was checked on an Agilent 2100 Bioanalyzer. Libraries were sequenced on an Illumina MiSeq using 600-cycle, single-indexed, paired-end runs. The paper's data handling went like this. Alignment and assembly of TRB reads were performed with MiXCR version 2.1.12 and the default MiXCR reference library. A clone was defined by each unique CDR3 nucleotide sequence, and the analysis included only productive sequences supported by at least two reads. To assess repertoire diversity, an R script computed alpha-parameterized diversity profiles (alpha 0 to 5), which included the Shannon (alpha 1) and Simpson (alpha 2) indices. The tcR package was used to compute combinatorial TRB VJ usage, and cohorts were compared on this usage by principal component analysis with ade4. GLIPH was used to cluster TCRbeta CDR3s in pairs of cohorts matched for age and read depth, and a Wilcoxon test was used to compare cluster frequencies. TCRdb reprocessed the public reads and reports one entry per CDR3 protein sequence, without DNA. None of the V and J calls come from the authors' own analysis; TCRdb made them. The sample table holds 6,800 or so distinct CDR3 sequences. The ten largest make up around 9.9% of the sample.

For each sample, TRB amplification used 200 to 250 ng of peripheral blood genomic DNA, equal to around 34,000 genome equivalents. The data were also submitted as part of a second study, on T cell repertoires in aging, cancer and after chemotherapy. That second report states: Donors spanned six age groups from 30 or younger to 70 or older, with at least three individuals per group. Healthy donor control TCR repertoires were recorded over several months to years and showed clear clonal overlap across re-sampling. Approximately 10 million TCR reads were contained in the full dataset. Compared with age-matched healthy donors, untreated patients with hematological or solid cancers had significantly lower TCR diversity and higher clonality in blood. In healthy donors, the drop in TCR diversity with age came mainly from a loss of richness, whereas in cancer patients a loss of evenness also played a part. An increase in median generation probability over the chemotherapy interval was observed in both cancer cohorts, suggesting that the repertoire was reconstituted through rebound thymic output. According to the authors, the repertoire data do not allow conclusions to be drawn about immunological memory after chemotherapy. Peripheral blood TCR beta repertoires from healthy donors and cancer patients were profiled to examine immunoaging and T cell reconstitution after chemotherapy. Alongside 95 healthy donors serving as a reference group, the cohort included some 210 cancer patients, of whom roughly 91 had hematological cancers and fewer than 130 had solid cancers. MiXCR versions 2.12 and 3.0.5 were used to process TRB sequences. Repertoire metrics included Shannon diversity, evenness, clonality (one minus evenness), and alpha-parameterized diversity profiles from alpha 0 to 5. Generation probabilities of clones in paired pre- and post-chemotherapy samples were computed with the IGoR algorithm.

Rearrangement joined TRBV5-1 to TRBJ2-5; absent DNA, TCRdb's TRBD1 call cannot be checked. The TCR originated in a human donor in good health. Sequenced sample: peripheral blood. The CDR3 corresponds to CASSPEPGFGQETQYF.